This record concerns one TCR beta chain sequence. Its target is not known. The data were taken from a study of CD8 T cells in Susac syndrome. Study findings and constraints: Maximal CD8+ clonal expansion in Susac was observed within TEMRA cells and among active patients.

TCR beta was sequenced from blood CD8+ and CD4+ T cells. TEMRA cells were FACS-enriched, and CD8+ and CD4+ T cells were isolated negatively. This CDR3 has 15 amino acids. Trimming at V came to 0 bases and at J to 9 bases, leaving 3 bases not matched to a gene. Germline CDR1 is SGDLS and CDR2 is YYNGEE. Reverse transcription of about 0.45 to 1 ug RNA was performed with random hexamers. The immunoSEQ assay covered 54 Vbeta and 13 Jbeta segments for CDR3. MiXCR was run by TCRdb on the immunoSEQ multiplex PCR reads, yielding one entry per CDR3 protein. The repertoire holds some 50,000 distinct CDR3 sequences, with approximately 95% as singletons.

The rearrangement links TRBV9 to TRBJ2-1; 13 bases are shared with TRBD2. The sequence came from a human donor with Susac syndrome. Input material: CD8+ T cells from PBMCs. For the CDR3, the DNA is TGTGCCAGCAGCGTAGAAGGACTAGCGGGGGTTGAGCAGTTCTTC. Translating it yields CASSVEGLAGVEQFF.